This T cell receptor beta chain was identified during a study of beta chain features in type 1 diabetes. General observations from the study: For patients and controls alike, PCR might favor shorter templates to the same degree. Patients' naive, central memory and regulatory TCRB repertoires appeared more alike than those of healthy donors. TCRB CDR3s were moderately but significantly shorter in Type 1 diabetes patients in all four CD4+ subsets.

CDR1 is GTSNPN and CDR2 is SVGIG in the germline V gene (reference sequence). This CDR3 has 15 residues. V lost 2 bases to trimming and J lost 0 bases, with 11 bases between them. Reverse transcribing all isolated RNA meant expressed TCRB transcripts were sequenced. Here immunoSEQ multiplex PCR was the method, and the copy in TCRdb shows in-frame clones only, minus some. The data show 250,000 to 350,000 clones, with approximately 14% seen just once and over 0.015% held by the top ten. Concerning this clone: Its antigen is not known.

This chain connects TRBV30 to TRBJ1-5; no reliable D call. The receptor was derived from a man aged 25 to 40 with type 1 diabetes. Sequencing was done on a sample of naive CD4+ T cells from blood. CDR3 sequence reads: CAWSNGGYSNQPQHF. DNA for the CDR3: TGTGCCTGGAGTAATGGAGGGTATAGCAATCAGCCCCAGCATTTT.